The 6 T cell receptor beta chains below were found in one sample sequenced in a study of CD8 T cells in ankylosing spondylitis (dated by TCRdb to between 2016 and 2019). Receptor libraries were prepared by 5' RACE. Sequencing was performed on an Illumina HiSeq 2500. TCRdb applied fastp at Q25 and MiXCR to the public reads, then kept only in-frame beta chains. Every CDR3 protein is listed once, alongside the most common genes and DNA of its rows. Present in this sample are around 35,000 distinct CDR3 sequences, roughly 11% of which were seen just once. The ten largest clones add up to around 20% of the sample. Sequenced input: synovial fluid, either unsorted or a sorted T cell fraction (not recorded which). Receptors originate from a male donor with ankylosing spondylitis.

As to this clonotype: Sequence at one end of the junction differs from germline and may be a read error. The chain employs TRBV3-1 and TRBJ2-7; 9 bases line up with TRBD2. CDR3 length: 18 amino acids. Germline V gene sequence: CDR1 LGHDT, CDR2 YNNKEL (reference sequence). CDR3 nucleotides: TGTGCCTGCAGTTTATTGGCGGGAGGGGGCCGGGGCAGATACGAGCAGTACTTC. This gives the protein CACSLLAGGGRGRYEQYF.

This clonotype was detected ten times or more. V usage is TRBV10-3 and J usage is TRBJ1-1, with unresolved D. The CDR3 has 13 residues. V lost 4 bases to trimming and J lost 1 base, with 7 bases between them. CDR1 is ENHRY and CDR2 is SYGVKD in the germline V gene. The CDR3 protein is CAISGASNTEAFF. The CDR3 DNA follows: TGTGCCATCAGTGGAGCATCGAACACTGAAGCTTTCTTT.

V is TRBV28 and J is TRBJ2-7, with 8 bases fitting TRBD2. The CDR3 is 14 residues long. Germline loops: CDR1 MDHEN, CDR2 SYDVKM. The V gene end was trimmed by 8 bases and the J gene end by 5 bases; junction bases not matched to a gene: 11. The CDR3 here is CASGSRNSGNEQYF. The CDR3 coding sequence is TGTGCCAGCGGTTCTAGGAATAGCGGGAACGAGCAGTACTTC. Based on the CDR3 plus reference TRBV28 and TRBJ2-7, the full variable domain is DVKVTQSSRYLVKRTGEKVFLECVQDMDHENMFWYRQDPGLGLRLIYFSYDVKMKEKGDIPEGYSVSREKKERFSLILESASTNQTSMYLCASGSRNSGNEQYFGPGTRLTVT.

The CDR3 loop reads CASSWRDDTGELFF. Written as DNA, the CDR3 is TGTGCCAGCAGTTGGCGGGACGACACCGGGGAGCTGTTTTTT. The chain has TRBV28 and TRBJ2-2, with a tentative D call TRBD2 (6 bases). The CDR3 length is 14 residues. CDR1 is MDHEN and CDR2 is SYDVKM in the germline V gene. V dropped 4 bases and J dropped 3 bases, with 9 bases sitting between them.

V is TRBV7-2 and J is TRBJ1-4; D is undetermined. CDR1 is SGHTA, CDR2 FQGNSA, per germline. CDR3 length: 15 residues. Trimming took off 1 base at V and 3 bases at J, with 9 bases between the two ends. CDR3 sequence reads: CASSLDHRPNEKLFF. The CDR3 nucleotides are TGTGCCAGCAGCTTAGATCACCGGCCTAATGAAAAACTGTTTTTT.

This sequence joins TRBV9 and TRBJ2-3, with a weak D call TRBD2 (7 bases). V lost 0 bases to trimming and J lost 3 bases, with 14 bases between them. The CDR3 runs 16 residues. CDR1 is SGDLS and CDR2 is YYNGEE in the germline V gene. CDR3 loop: CASSVASRGQTDTQYF. CDR3 DNA: TGTGCCAGCAGCGTAGCTTCGCGGGGGCAAACAGATACGCAGTATTTT. The whole variable domain, filled in from reference TRBV9 and TRBJ2-3, reads DSGVTQTPKHLITATGQRVTLRCSPRSGDLSVYWYQQSLDQGLQFLIQYYNGEERAKGNILERFSAQQFPDLHSELNLSSLELGDSALYFCASSVASRGQTDTQYFGPGTRLTVL.